The entry below describes one T cell receptor (beta chain). Its antigen is as yet unknown. The CDR3 has 11 amino acids. Germline assignment: CDR1 SGHTA and CDR2 FQGNSA. Trimming pared 4 bases from V and 14 bases from J, leaving 9 bases between. The sample originates from a study of T cells and Merkel cell carcinoma outcomes. Study-level findings and limits: In Merkel cell carcinoma, repertoire and T-cell density reportedly predicted outcomes.

The table came from immunoSEQ multiplex PCR; TCRdb's copy has only in-frame clones and leaves some out. The profile shows about 10,000 clones, 80% to 90% of them singletons. The gene calls are TRBV7-2 and TRBJ1-6; no reliable D call. The TCR sequence derives from a human donor with Merkel cell carcinoma. The sample consisted of tumor tissue from Merkel cell carcinoma. CDR3 in DNA: TGTGCCAGCAGCTCCGGACTCGCCCTCCACTTT. Its translation: CASSSGLALHF.